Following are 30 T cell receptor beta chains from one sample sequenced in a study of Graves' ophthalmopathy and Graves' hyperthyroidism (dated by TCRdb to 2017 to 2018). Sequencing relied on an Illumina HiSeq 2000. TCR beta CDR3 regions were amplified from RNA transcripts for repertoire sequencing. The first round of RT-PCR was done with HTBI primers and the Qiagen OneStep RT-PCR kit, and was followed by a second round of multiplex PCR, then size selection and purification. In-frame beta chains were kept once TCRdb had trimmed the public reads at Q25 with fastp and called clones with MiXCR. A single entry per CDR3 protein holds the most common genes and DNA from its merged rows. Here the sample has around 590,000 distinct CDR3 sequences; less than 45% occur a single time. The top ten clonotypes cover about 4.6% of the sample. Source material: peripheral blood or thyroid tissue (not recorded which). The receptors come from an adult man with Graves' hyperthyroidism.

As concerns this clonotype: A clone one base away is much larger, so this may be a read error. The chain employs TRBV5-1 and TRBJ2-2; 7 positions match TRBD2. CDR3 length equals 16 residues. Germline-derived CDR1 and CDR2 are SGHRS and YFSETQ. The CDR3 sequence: CASGLRLAESTGELFF. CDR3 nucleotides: TGCGCCAGCGGCTTGAGGCTAGCGGAGAGTACCGGGGAGCTGTTTTTT.

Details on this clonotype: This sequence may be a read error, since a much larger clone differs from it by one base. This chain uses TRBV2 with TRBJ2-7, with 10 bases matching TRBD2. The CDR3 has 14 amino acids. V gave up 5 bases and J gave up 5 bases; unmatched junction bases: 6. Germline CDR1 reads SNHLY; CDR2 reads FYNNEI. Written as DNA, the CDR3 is TGTGCCAGCAGTTCAGCGGGAGGGTCCCACGAGCAGTACTTC. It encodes CASSSAGGSHEQYF. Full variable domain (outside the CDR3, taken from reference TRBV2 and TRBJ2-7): EPEVTQTPSHQVTQMGQEVILRCVPISNHLYFYWYRQILGQKVEFLVSFYNNEISEKSEIFDDQFSVERPDGSNFTLKIRSTKLEDSAMYFCASSSAGGSHEQYFGPGTRLTVT.

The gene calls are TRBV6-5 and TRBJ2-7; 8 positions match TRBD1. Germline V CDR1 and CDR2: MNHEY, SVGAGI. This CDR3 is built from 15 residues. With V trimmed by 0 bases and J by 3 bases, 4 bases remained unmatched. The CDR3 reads CASSYSMTGVYEQYF. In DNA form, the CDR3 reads TGTGCCAGCAGTTACTCCATGACAGGGGTCTACGAGCAGTACTTC.

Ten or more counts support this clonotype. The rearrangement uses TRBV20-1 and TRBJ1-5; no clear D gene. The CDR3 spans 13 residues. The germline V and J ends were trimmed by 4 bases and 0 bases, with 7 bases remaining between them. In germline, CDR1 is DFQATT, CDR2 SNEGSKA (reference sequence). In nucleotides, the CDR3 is TGCAGTGCTATCCCAGATAGCAATCAGCCCCAGCATTTT. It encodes CSAIPDSNQPQHF.

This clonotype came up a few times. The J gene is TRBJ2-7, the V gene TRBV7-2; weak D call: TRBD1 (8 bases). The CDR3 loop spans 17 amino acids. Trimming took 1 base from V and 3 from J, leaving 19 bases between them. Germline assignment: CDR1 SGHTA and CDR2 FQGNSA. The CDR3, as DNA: TGTGCCAGCAGCTTAGTCCCACAGGGGGGGTTCCTCTACGAGCAGTACTTC. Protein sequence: CASSLVPQGGFLYEQYF.

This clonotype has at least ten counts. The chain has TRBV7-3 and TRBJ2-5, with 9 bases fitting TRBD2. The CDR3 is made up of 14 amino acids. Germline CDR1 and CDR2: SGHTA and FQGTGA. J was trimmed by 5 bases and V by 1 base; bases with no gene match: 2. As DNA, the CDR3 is TGTGCCAGCAGCTTAAGTAGCGGGAGTGAGACCCAGTACTTC. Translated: CASSLSSGSETQYF.

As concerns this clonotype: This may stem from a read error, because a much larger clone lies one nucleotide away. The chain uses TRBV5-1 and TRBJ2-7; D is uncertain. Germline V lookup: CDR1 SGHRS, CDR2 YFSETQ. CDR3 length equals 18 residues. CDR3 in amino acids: CASRLDPLGPSVIYEQYF. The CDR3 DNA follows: TGCGCCAGCAGATTGGATCCTCTCGGCCCGAGTGTAATCTACGAGCAGTACTTC.

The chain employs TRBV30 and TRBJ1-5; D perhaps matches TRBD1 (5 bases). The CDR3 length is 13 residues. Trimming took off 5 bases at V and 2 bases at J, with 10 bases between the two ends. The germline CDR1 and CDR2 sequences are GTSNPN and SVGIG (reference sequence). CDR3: CAWQGRGNQPQHF. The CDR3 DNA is TGTGCCTGGCAGGGACGGGGCAATCAGCCCCAGCATTTT.

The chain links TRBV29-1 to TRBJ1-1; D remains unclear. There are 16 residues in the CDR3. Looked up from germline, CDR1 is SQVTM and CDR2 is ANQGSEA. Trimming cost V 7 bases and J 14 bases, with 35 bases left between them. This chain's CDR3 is CSATTYRHNGHNEQFF. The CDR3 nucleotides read TGCAGCGCCACTACCTACCGACACAACGGGCACAATGAGCAGTTCTTT.

In nucleotides, the CDR3 is TGTGCCAGCAGCCCGCCGGGACAGATTTTTCCGGGACTACGAGGGGACGAGCAGTACTTC. This codes for CASSPPGQIFPGLRGDEQYF. The J gene is TRBJ2-7, the V gene TRBV7-8; D is perhaps TRBD1 or TRBD2 (7 bases each). From germline, CDR1 is SGHVS and CDR2 FQNEAQ. This CDR3 is built from 20 residues. V was cut by 5 bases and J by 5 bases, with 34 bases left in between.

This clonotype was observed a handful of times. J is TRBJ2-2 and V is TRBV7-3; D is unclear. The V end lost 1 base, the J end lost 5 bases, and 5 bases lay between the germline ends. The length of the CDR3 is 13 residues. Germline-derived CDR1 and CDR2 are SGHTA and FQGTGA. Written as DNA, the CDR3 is TGTGCCAGCAGCTTAATCATTACCGGGGAGCTGTTTTTT. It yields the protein CASSLIITGELFF. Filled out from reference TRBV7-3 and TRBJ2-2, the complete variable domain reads GAGVSQTPSNKVTEKGKYVELRCDPISGHTALYWYRQSLGQGPEFLIYFQGTGAADDSGLPNDRFFAVRPEGSVSTLKIQRTERGDSAVYLCASSLIITGELFFGEGSRLTVL.

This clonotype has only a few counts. The CDR3 loop is CATQRTPGNTIYF. The DNA for the CDR3 is TGTGCCACCCAGAGGACACCTGGAAACACCATATATTTT. The chain is built from TRBV6-5 and TRBJ1-3; D possibly corresponds to TRBD1 (5 bases). CDR1 MNHEY and CDR2 SVGAGI come from the germline V gene. Trimming removed 10 bases at V and 2 bases at J, with 12 bases between. The CDR3 runs 13 residues.

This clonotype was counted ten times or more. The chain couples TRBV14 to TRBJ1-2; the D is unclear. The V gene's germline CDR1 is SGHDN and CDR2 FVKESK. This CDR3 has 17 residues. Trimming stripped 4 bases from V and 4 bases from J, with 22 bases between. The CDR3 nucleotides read TGTGCCAGCAGCCGGATCCAGCGCCCAGTTTTATCCTATGGCTACACCTTC. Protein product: CASSRIQRPVLSYGYTF.

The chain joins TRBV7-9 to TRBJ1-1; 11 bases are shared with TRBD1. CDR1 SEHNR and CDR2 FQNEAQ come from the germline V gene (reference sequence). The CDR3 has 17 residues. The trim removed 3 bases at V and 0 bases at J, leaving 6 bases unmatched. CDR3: CASSFRDRGDMNTEAFF. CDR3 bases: TGTGCCAGCAGCTTCCGGGACAGGGGGGACATGAACACTGAAGCTTTCTTT.

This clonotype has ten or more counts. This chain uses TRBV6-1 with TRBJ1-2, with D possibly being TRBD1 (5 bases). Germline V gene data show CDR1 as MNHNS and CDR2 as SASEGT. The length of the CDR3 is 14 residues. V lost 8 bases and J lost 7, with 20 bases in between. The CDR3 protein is CASRVEGRSGGYTF. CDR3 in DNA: TGTGCCAGCCGGGTTGAGGGGCGATCGGGTGGCTACACCTTC.

The CDR3 DNA reads as TGTGCCAGCAGCCATCGACAACAAGAGACCCAGTACTTC. Translated: CASSHRQQETQYF. The chain employs TRBV14 and TRBJ2-5; D unclear. Germline assignment: CDR1 SGHDN and CDR2 FVKESK. The V end was cut by 3 bases, the J end by 2 bases, with 7 bases between. This CDR3 region has 13 residues.

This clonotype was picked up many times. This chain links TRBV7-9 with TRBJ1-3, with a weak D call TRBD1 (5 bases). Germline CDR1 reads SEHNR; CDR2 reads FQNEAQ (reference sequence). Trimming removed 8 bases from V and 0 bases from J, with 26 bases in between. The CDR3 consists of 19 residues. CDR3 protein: CASRSLVAGSVASGNTIYF. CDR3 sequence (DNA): TGTGCCAGCCGTAGCTTAGTGGCAGGGAGCGTCGCCTCTGGAAACACCATATATTTT.

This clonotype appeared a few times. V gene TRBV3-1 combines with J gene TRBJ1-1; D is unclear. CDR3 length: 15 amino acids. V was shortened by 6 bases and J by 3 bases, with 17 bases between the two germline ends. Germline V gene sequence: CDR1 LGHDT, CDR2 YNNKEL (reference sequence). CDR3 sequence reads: CASRRRLMGDTEAFF. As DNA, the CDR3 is TGTGCCAGCAGACGCAGATTAATGGGAGACACTGAAGCTTTCTTT.

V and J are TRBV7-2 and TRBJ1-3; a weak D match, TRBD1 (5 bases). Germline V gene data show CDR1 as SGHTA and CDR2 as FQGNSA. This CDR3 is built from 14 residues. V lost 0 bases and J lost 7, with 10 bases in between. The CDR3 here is CASSLAGTINTIYF. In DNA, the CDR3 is TGTGCCAGCAGCTTAGCCGGGACTATCAACACCATATATTTT.

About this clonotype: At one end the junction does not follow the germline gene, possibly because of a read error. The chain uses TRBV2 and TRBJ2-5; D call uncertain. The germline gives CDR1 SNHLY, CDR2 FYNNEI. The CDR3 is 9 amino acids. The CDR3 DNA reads TGTGCCAGCAGTGATGGAACATTCTTC. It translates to CASSDGTFF.

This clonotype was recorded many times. The CDR3 reads CASSYDWLGRELFF. The CDR3 DNA reads TGTGCCAGCAGTTACGATTGGCTGGGAAGGGAGCTGTTTTTT. This sequence joins TRBV6-5 and TRBJ2-2; D is ambiguous. Trimming removed 2 bases from V and 9 bases from J, with 13 bases in between. The CDR3 extends over 14 amino acids. Germline V gene lookup returns CDR1 MNHEY and CDR2 SVGAGI.

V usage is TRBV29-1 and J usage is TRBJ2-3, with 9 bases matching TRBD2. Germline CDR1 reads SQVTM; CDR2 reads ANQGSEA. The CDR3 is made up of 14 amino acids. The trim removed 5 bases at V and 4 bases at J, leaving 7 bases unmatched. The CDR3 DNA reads TGCAGCGTTTACTCTAGCGGGAACTCAGATACGCAGTATTTT. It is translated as CSVYSSGNSDTQYF.

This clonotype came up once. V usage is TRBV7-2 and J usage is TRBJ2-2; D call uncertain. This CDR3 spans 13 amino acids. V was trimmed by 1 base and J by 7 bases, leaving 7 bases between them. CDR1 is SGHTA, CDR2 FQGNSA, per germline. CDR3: CASSLDVDGELFF. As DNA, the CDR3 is TGTGCCAGCAGCTTAGACGTCGACGGGGAGCTGTTTTTT. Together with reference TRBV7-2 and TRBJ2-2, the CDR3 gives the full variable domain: GAGVSQSPSNKVTEKGKDVELRCDPISGHTALYWYRQSLGQGLEFLIYFQGNSAPDKSGLPSDRFSAERTGGSVSTLTIQRTQQEDSAVYLCASSLDVDGELFFGEGSRLTVL.

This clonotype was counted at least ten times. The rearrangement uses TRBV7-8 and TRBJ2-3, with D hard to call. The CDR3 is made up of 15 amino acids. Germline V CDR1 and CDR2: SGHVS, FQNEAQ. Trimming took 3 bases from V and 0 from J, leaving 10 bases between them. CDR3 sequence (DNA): TGTGCCAGCAGCTTCGGTCTGGGAAGCACAGATACGCAGTATTTT. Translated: CASSFGLGSTDTQYF.

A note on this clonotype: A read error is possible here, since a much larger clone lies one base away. The DNA of the CDR3 is TGTGCCAGTAGTTCACGTATGAACATTGAAGCTTTCTTT. It specifies CASSSRMNIEAFF. The rearrangement joins TRBV19 to TRBJ1-1; D call uncertain. Germline lookup yields CDR1 LNHDA and CDR2 SQIVND (reference sequence). The CDR3 extends over 13 amino acids.

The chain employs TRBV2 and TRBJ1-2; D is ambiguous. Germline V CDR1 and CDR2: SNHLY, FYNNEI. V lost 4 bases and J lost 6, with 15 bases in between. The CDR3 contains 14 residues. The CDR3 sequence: CASSGTEGMDGYTF. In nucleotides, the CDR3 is TGTGCCAGCAGTGGGACGGAAGGGATGGATGGCTACACCTTC.

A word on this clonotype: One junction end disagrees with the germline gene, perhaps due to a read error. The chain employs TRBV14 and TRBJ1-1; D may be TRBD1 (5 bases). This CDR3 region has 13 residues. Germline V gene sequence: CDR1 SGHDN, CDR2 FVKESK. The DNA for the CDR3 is TGCGCCAGCAGCCAAGATTGGGGGACTGAAGCTTTCTTT. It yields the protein CASSQDWGTEAFF.

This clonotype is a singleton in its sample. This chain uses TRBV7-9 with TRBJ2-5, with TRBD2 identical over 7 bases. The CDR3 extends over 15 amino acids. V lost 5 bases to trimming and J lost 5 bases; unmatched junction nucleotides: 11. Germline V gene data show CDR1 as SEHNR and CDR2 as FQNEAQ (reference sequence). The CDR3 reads CASSLSTGGYETQYF. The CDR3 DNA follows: TGTGCCAGCAGCCTAAGCACCGGGGGGTACGAGACCCAGTACTTC.

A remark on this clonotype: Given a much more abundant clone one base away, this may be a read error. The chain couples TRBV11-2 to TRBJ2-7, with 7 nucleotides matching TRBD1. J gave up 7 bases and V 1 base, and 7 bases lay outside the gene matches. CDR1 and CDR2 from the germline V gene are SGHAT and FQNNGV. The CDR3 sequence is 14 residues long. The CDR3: CASSLGTGYNEQYF. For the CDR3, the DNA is TGTGCCAGCAGCTTAGGGACAGGCTACAATGAGCAGTACTTC.

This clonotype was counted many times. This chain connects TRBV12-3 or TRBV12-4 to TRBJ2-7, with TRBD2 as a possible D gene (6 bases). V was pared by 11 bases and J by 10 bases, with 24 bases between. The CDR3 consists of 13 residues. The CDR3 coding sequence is TGTGCCTGCGGCCGCCTTGGGCGGGACGGCCAGTACTTC. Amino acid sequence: CACGRLGRDGQYF.